The 31 T cell receptor beta chains listed next were all sequenced from one sample in a study of OX40 agonist ivuxolimab in advanced cancers. The table came from immunoSEQ multiplex PCR; TCRdb's copy has only in-frame clones and leaves some out. The table has approximately 81,000 clones, 93% seen once. Sequencing was performed on CD4+ or CD8+ T cells sorted from blood, taken in a trial of the OX40 agonist ivuxolimab. The receptors originated from an adult with an advanced solid tumor such as melanoma, head and neck, liver or kidney cancer.

The genes are TRBV4-1 and TRBJ1-5; D unclear. Germline values: CDR1 MGHRA, CDR2 YSYEKL. CDR3 length: 13 residues. Trimming took off 1 base at V and 4 bases at J, with 5 bases between the two ends. CDR3 residues: CASSQGGNQPQHF. CDR3 nucleotides: TGCGCCAGCAGCCAAGGGGGAAATCAGCCCCAGCATTTT.

The J gene is TRBJ2-7, the V gene TRBV4-1; D is ambiguous. V dropped 2 bases and J dropped 1 base, with 12 bases sitting between them. The CDR3 length is 15 residues. CDR1 is MGHRA and CDR2 is YSYEKL in the germline V gene. The CDR3 protein is CASSQRDFLSYEQYF. The CDR3 DNA reads as TGCGCCAGCAGCCAAAGGGATTTCCTTTCCTACGAGCAGTACTTC.

V usage is TRBV6-6 and J usage is TRBJ2-5; D unclear. Germline CDR1 reads MNHNY; CDR2 reads SVGAGI (reference sequence). The CDR3 sequence is 15 residues long. Trimming removed 2 bases from V and 5 bases from J, with 15 bases in between. The CDR3 nucleotides are TGTGCCAGCAGTTACACCAGACACTACGGGGAGACCCAGTACTTC. Translated: CASSYTRHYGETQYF.

On this clone: At one end, the junction sequence differs from germline, possibly due to a read error. The chain is built from TRBV27 and TRBJ2-7; TRBD1 might be the D (6 bases). Germline CDR1 is MNHEY and CDR2 is SMNVEV (reference sequence). There are 13 residues in the CDR3. The CDR3 DNA reads as TGTGCCGGCAGTTTCGGACAGCCCTACGAGCAGTACTTC. It codes for CAGSFGQPYEQYF.

The chain combines TRBV5-4 with TRBJ1-1; 8 bases are shared with TRBD1. Germline lookup yields CDR1 SGHNT and CDR2 YYREEE (reference sequence). V gave up 4 bases and J gave up 1 base; unmatched junction bases: 9. The CDR3 length is 16 residues. CDR3 DNA sequence: TGTGCCAGCAGCGCACCATTACAGGGGGGGAACACTGAAGCTTTCTTT. This codes for CASSAPLQGGNTEAFF. Looking up the rest from reference TRBV5-4 and TRBJ1-1 gives the full variable domain: ETGVTQSPTHLIKTRGQQVTLRCSSQSGHNTVSWYQQALGQGPQFIFQYYREEENGRGNFPPRFSGLQFPNYSSELNVNALELDDSALYLCASSAPLQGGNTEAFFGQGTRLTVV.

The rearrangement links TRBV4-1 to TRBJ2-7; no firm D call. The CDR3 length is 14 residues. CDR1 and CDR2 from the germline V gene are MGHRA and YSYEKL. Deletions cut 2 bases from V and 3 bases from J, with 11 bases between. The CDR3 protein is CASSQKGLGYEQYF. The CDR3 coding sequence is TGCGCCAGCAGCCAAAAGGGTCTCGGCTACGAGCAGTACTTC.

This chain uses TRBV9 with TRBJ2-1; D assignment may be TRBD1 or TRBD2 (5 bases each). CDR1 and CDR2 from the germline V gene are SGDLS and YYNGEE. The CDR3 extends over 17 amino acids. V dropped 4 bases and J dropped 3 bases, with 20 bases sitting between them. Here the CDR3 DNA reads TGTGCCAGCAGCCCCGAGGGCCCGGGGCTCGACTACAATGAGCAGTTCTTC. This encodes CASSPEGPGLDYNEQFF.

The chain carries TRBV5-4 and TRBJ2-3, with D unclear. V lost 4 bases to trimming and J lost 2 bases, with 2 bases between them. Germline V gene data show CDR1 as SGHNT and CDR2 as YYREEE (reference sequence). The CDR3 length is 11 residues. Written as DNA, the CDR3 is TGTGCCAGCAGCAACACAGATACGCAGTATTTT. Translated, it gives CASSNTDTQYF. Complete variable domain (other parts from reference TRBV5-4 and TRBJ2-3): ETGVTQSPTHLIKTRGQQVTLRCSSQSGHNTVSWYQQALGQGPQFIFQYYREEENGRGNFPPRFSGLQFPNYSSELNVNALELDDSALYLCASSNTDTQYFGPGTRLTVL.

The rearrangement uses TRBV9 and TRBJ2-1, with 10 nucleotides matching TRBD2. The V gene's germline CDR1 is SGDLS and CDR2 YYNGEE. Trimming at V came to 0 bases and at J to 8 bases, leaving 11 bases not matched to a gene. The CDR3 spans 17 residues. The CDR3 DNA sequence: TGTGCCAGCAGCGTAGGGGCTAGCGGGAGTCTGTCCGATGAGCAGTTCTTC. Protein sequence: CASSVGASGSLSDEQFF.

The V gene is TRBV13, the J gene TRBJ2-3; D gene unclear. This CDR3 has 13 residues. Germline CDR1 reads PRHDT; CDR2 reads FYEKMQ (reference sequence). V lost 5 bases to trimming and J lost 3 bases, with 9 bases between them. This chain's CDR3 is CASSPPYTDTQYF. The CDR3 DNA reads TGTGCCAGCAGCCCCCCATATACAGATACGCAGTATTTT.

This chain links TRBV5-4 with TRBJ2-7, with D uncertain. Germline loops: CDR1 SGHNT, CDR2 YYREEE (reference sequence). V was shortened by 0 bases and J by 4 bases, with 8 bases between the two germline ends. The CDR3 extends over 13 amino acids. The CDR3 nucleotides are TGTGCCAGCAGCTTGGCACAGCCGTACGAGCAGTACTTC. Protein sequence: CASSLAQPYEQYF.

This clone was counted between two and nine times. This chain links TRBV4-1 with TRBJ1-2; D not certain. Per the germline V gene, CDR1 is MGHRA and CDR2 is YSYEKL. V was shortened by 0 bases and J by 2 bases, with 7 bases between the two germline ends. There are 14 residues in the CDR3. The CDR3 coding sequence is TGCGCCAGCAGCCAAGATTGGGTCAACTATGGCTACACCTTC. Its protein product is CASSQDWVNYGYTF.

The V and J genes are TRBV25-1 and TRBJ1-2; D remains ambiguous. V was shortened by 4 bases and J by 5 bases, with 8 bases between the two germline ends. Germline CDR1 and CDR2: MGHDK and SYGVNS. This CDR3 has 12 amino acids. This chain's CDR3 is CASSASIYGYTF. The CDR3 bases are TGTGCCAGCAGTGCGTCGATATATGGCTACACCTTC.

This clone was recorded once. V usage is TRBV11-2 and J usage is TRBJ2-1; 11 bases align to TRBD2. The germline V gene encodes CDR1 SGHAT and CDR2 FQNNGV. Germline trimming cut 4 bases from V and 7 bases from J; bases unmatched to any gene: 6. The CDR3 spans 15 residues. CDR3 sequence reads: CASSYTSGGWNEQFF. CDR3 bases: TGTGCCAGCAGCTACACTAGCGGGGGTTGGAATGAGCAGTTCTTC.

This sequence joins TRBV6-1 and TRBJ2-7; 10 nucleotides line up with TRBD1. The CDR3 contains 15 residues. The junction had 11 bases not matched to a gene; V was cut back by 6 bases and J by 6 bases. Germline assignment: CDR1 MNHNS and CDR2 SASEGT. The CDR3 sequence is CASRPGTGDMGEQYF. CDR3 sequence (DNA): TGTGCCAGCAGGCCCGGGACAGGGGATATGGGCGAGCAGTACTTC.

The sample holds one count of this clone. The chain links TRBV15 to TRBJ1-5, with D unresolved. Germline assignment: CDR1 LNHNV and CDR2 YYDKDF (reference sequence). V was shortened by 0 bases and J by 9 bases, with 12 bases between the two germline ends. This CDR3 spans 14 amino acids. DNA for the CDR3: TGTGCCACCAGCAGAGATAAGGTAATCCGGCCCCAGCATTTT. Translation: CATSRDKVIRPQHF.

This chain connects TRBV28 to TRBJ1-4; D may be TRBD1 (5 bases). The germline gives CDR1 MDHEN, CDR2 SYDVKM. Trimming took off 4 bases at V and 14 bases at J, with 17 bases between the two ends. The CDR3 runs to 13 residues. CDR3 sequence (DNA): TGTGCCAGCAGTTCCCCAGCAGGGATATTGCTGTTTTTT. This encodes CASSSPAGILLFF.

This clone was detected only once. The chain uses TRBV4-1 and TRBJ1-4, with a weak D call TRBD1 (5 bases). Germline CDR1 MGHRA, CDR2 YSYEKL. CDR3 length: 15 residues. V lost 3 bases, J lost 7 bases, and 15 bases lay in between. The CDR3 sequence is CASSQVGTPLEKLFF. CDR3 coding DNA: TGCGCCAGCAGCCAGGTCGGGACCCCCCTTGAAAAACTGTTTTTT.

The J gene is TRBJ2-7, the V gene TRBV12-5; perhaps D is TRBD1 or TRBD2 (6 bases each). The CDR3 covers 16 residues. From germline, CDR1 is LGHNT and CDR2 FRNRAP. V was pared by 5 bases and J by 0 bases, with 17 bases between. DNA of the CDR3: TGTGCTAGTGGTACGGACGAAGGGGGGTTCTCCTACGAGCAGTACTTC. Translated, it gives CASGTDEGGFSYEQYF.

The gene calls are TRBV7-9 and TRBJ1-4; a possible D gene is TRBD1 (5 bases). The V gene's germline CDR1 is SEHNR and CDR2 FQNEAQ (reference sequence). This CDR3 is built from 13 residues. The germline V and J ends were trimmed by 2 bases and 4 bases, with 5 bases remaining between them. As DNA, the CDR3 is TGTGCCAGCAGCTTACAGGGTAATGAAAAACTGTTTTTT. It is translated as CASSLQGNEKLFF.

V usage is TRBV19 and J usage is TRBJ2-3; maybe TRBD2 (6 bases). Trimming removed 0 bases from V and 0 bases from J, with 10 bases in between. Germline V gene sequence: CDR1 LNHDA, CDR2 SQIVND (reference sequence). There are 16 residues in the CDR3. The CDR3 nucleotides are TGTGCCAGTAGTATAGATCTCGCGGGAAGCACAGATACGCAGTATTTT. It is translated as CASSIDLAGSTDTQYF.

CDR3 in amino acids: CASSLVGGAAYNEQFF. DNA of the CDR3: TGTGCCAGCAGCTTAGTAGGCGGGGCGGCCTACAATGAGCAGTTCTTC. V is TRBV11-3 and J is TRBJ2-1; possible D gene TRBD2, 6 bases. Germline V gene sequence: CDR1 SGHNT, CDR2 YENEEA. CDR3 length equals 16 residues. The ends were cut back, 1 base at V and 2 bases at J, with 12 bases in the middle. Drawing the rest from reference TRBV11-3 and TRBJ2-1, the complete variable domain is EAGVVQSPRYKIIEKKQPVAFWCNPISGHNTLYWYLQNLGQGPELLIRYENEEAVDDSQLPKDRFSAERLKGVDSTLKIQPAELGDSAVYLCASSLVGGAAYNEQFFGPGTRLTVL.

This rearrangement joins TRBV14 to TRBJ2-5; TRBD1 matches 7 bases. This CDR3 region has 12 residues. The junction had 4 bases not matched to a gene; V was cut back by 1 base and J by 11 bases. CDR1 is SGHDN and CDR2 is FVKESK in the germline V gene. CDR3 sequence (DNA): TGTGCCAGCAGCCAAGTGGGGACAGAGCAGTACTTC. Its protein product is CASSQVGTEQYF. The full variable domain, in which reference TRBV14 and TRBJ2-5 provide the parts outside the CDR3, is EAGVTQFPSHSVIEKGQTVTLRCDPISGHDNLYWYRRVMGKEIKFLLHFVKESKQDESGMPNNRFLAERTGGTYSTLKVQPAELEDSGVYFCASSQVGTEQYFGPGTRLLVL.

This chain uses TRBV11-2 with TRBJ1-1; tentative D call: TRBD1 (5 bases). The CDR3 is 17 amino acids. In germline, CDR1 is SGHAT, CDR2 FQNNGV. V was trimmed by 2 bases and J by 1 base, leaving 17 bases between them. The CDR3 spells CASSLPLGRGENTEAFF. The CDR3 DNA sequence: TGTGCCAGCAGCTTACCCCTGGGGCGGGGTGAGAACACTGAAGCTTTCTTT.

CDR3 in amino acids: CASSEWAGSNQPQHF. Written as DNA, the CDR3 is TGTGCCAGCAGTGAATGGGCCGGTAGCAATCAGCCCCAGCATTTT. The rearrangement uses TRBV6-1 and TRBJ1-5; D not resolved. Trimming removed 2 bases from V and 0 bases from J, with 8 bases in between. The CDR3 consists of 15 residues. Germline V lookup: CDR1 MNHNS, CDR2 SASEGT.

The chain is built from TRBV27 and TRBJ1-2; possible D gene TRBD1, 5 bases. V lost 3 bases and J 0 bases, leaving 11 bases between the germline ends. The CDR3 consists of 15 residues. Germline CDR1 reads MNHEY; CDR2 reads SMNVEV (reference sequence). CDR3 amino acids: CASSFFRGPNYGYTF. The CDR3 nucleotides are TGTGCCAGCAGTTTTTTTAGGGGTCCTAACTATGGCTACACCTTC.

The J gene is TRBJ1-1, the V gene TRBV11-2, with 7 bases matching TRBD1. This CDR3 comprises 15 residues. Germline-derived CDR1 and CDR2 are SGHAT and FQNNGV. The J segment lost 1 base and the V segment lost 5 bases, leaving 7 bases of the junction unmatched. The DNA of the CDR3 is TGTGCCAGCAGCCCCCGACAGGGTTGGAACACTGAAGCTTTCTTT. Protein: CASSPRQGWNTEAFF.

This clone was observed a single time. The chain joins TRBV7-6 to TRBJ2-1; D is tentatively TRBD1 or TRBD2 (5 bases each). This CDR3 has 12 residues. V lost 3 bases, J lost 10 bases, and 10 bases lay in between. The V gene's germline CDR1 is SGHVS and CDR2 FNYEAQ. In nucleotides, the CDR3 is TGTGCCAGCAGCTTGCAGGGCGGGGAGCAGTTCTTC. This encodes CASSLQGGEQFF. Supplemented by reference TRBV7-6 and TRBJ2-1, the full variable domain reads GAGVSQSPRYKVTKRGQDVALRCDPISGHVSLYWYRQALGQGPEFLTYFNYEAQQDKSGLPNDRFSAERPEGSISTLTIQRTEQRDSAMYRCASSLQGGEQFFGPGTRLTVL.

This chain uses TRBV10-2 with TRBJ2-1, with 10 bases lining up with TRBD1. In germline, CDR1 is WSHSY, CDR2 SAAADI. The CDR3 has 15 amino acids. With V trimmed by 8 bases and J by 14 bases, 18 bases remained unmatched. The CDR3 DNA is TGCGCCAGCCACGACAAGGGACAGGGGAGAGCTGGGGAGTTCTTC. Translated, it gives CASHDKGQGRAGEFF.

Relative to its sample, this clone is large (0.1 to 1%). The chain carries TRBV9 and TRBJ1-4; TRBD1 is a possible D gene (5 bases). The length of the CDR3 is 16 residues. CDR1 is SGDLS, CDR2 YYNGEE, per germline. Trimming stripped 4 bases from V and 0 bases from J, with 13 bases between. CDR3 in DNA: TGTGCCAGCAGCACCGGACAAATTGCAACTAATGAAAAACTGTTTTTT. This gives the protein CASSTGQIATNEKLFF.

The chain combines TRBV7-9 with TRBJ2-7, with a tentative D call TRBD1 (6 bases). The germline gives CDR1 SEHNR, CDR2 FQNEAQ (reference sequence). With 1 base removed from V and 3 bases from J, the gap between germline ends came to 13 bases. This CDR3 contains 15 residues. The CDR3 reads CASSLGMGRGYEQYF. CDR3 sequence (DNA): TGTGCCAGCAGCTTAGGAATGGGCAGGGGCTACGAGCAGTACTTC.